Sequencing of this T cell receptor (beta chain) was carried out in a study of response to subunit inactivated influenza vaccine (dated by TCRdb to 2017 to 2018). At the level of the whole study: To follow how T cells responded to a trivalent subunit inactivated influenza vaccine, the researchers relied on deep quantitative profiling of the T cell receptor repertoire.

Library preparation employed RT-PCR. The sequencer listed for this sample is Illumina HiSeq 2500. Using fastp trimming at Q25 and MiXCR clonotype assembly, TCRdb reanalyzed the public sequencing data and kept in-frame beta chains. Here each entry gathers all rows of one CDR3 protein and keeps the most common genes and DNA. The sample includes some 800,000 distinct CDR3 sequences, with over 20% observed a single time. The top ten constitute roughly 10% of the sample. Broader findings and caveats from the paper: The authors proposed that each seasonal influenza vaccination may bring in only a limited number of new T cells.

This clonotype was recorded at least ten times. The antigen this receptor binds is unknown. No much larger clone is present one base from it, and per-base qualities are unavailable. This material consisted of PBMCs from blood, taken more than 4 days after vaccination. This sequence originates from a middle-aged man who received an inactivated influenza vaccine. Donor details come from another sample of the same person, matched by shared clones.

In nucleotides, the sequence is TGTGCCAGCAGCCTAACTAGCGGGAGGGCCAATGAGCAGTTCTTC. Translated, it reads CASSLTSGRANEQFF. The sequence is built from TRBV6-2 or TRBV6-3 and TRBJ2-1, with 13 central nucleotides matching TRBD2. Measured from the cysteine to the phenylalanine, the CDR3 is 15 residues long. Of the read, only the CDR3 DNA is kept; its 45 bases are in frame from base 1. V is trimmed back by 6 bases and J by 6 bases, and the junction contains 5 bases that no gene match accounts for. The germline V gene gives CDR1 as MNHEY and CDR2 as SVGEGT.